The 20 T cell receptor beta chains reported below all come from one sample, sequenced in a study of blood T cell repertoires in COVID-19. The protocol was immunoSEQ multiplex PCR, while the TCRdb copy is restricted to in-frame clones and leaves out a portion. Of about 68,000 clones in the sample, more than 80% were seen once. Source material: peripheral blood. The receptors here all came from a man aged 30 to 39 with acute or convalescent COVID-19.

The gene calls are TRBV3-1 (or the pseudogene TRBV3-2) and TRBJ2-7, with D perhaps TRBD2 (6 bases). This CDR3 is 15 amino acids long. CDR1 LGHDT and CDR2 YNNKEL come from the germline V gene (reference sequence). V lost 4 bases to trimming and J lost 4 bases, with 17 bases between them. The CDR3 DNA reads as TGTGCCAGCAGCCCCTTCCTAGCGACCGTATACGAGCAGTACTTC. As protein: CASSPFLATVYEQYF.

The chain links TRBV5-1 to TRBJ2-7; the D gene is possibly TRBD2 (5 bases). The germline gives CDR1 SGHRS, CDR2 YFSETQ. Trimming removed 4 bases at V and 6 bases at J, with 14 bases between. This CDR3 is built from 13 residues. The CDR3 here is CASSPEAGVEQYF. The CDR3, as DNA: TGCGCCAGCAGCCCCGAGGCGGGCGTCGAGCAGTACTTC.

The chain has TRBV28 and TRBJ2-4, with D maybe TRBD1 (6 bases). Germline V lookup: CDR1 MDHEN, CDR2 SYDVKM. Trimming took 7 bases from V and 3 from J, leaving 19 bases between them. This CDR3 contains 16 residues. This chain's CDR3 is CASTQGRARGKNIQYF. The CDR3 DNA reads TGTGCCAGCACCCAGGGGCGGGCCCGGGGCAAAAACATTCAGTACTTC.

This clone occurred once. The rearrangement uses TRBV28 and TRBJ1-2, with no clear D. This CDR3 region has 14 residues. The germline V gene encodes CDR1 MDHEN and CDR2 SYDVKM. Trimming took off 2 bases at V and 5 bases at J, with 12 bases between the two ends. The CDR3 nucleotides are TGTGCCAGCAGTTTACGGGGTAGAAATTATGGCTACACCTTC. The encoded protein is CASSLRGRNYGYTF.

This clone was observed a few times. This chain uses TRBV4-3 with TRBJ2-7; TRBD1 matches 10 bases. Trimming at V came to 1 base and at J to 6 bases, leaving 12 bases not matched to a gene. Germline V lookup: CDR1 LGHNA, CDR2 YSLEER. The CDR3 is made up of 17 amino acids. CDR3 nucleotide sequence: TGCGCCAGCAGCCAAGCCTTACCGGGACAGGGGTCATCCGAGCAGTACTTC. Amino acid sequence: CASSQALPGQGSSEQYF.

The CDR3 is CASSLAAGIYNEQFF. The CDR3 region has the DNA TGTGCCAGCAGCTTAGCGGCAGGGATATACAATGAGCAGTTCTTC. This chain links TRBV7-6 with TRBJ2-1; tentative D call: TRBD1 (5 bases). Germline loops: CDR1 SGHVS, CDR2 FNYEAQ. Trimming cost V 0 bases and J 4 bases, with 10 bases left between them. This CDR3 comprises 15 residues.

DNA for the CDR3: TGTGCCAGCAGTTACTCGTTGTTCGGGCGGGAGTGTGAGCAGTACTTC. It translates to CASSYSLFGRECEQYF. The chain links TRBV6-2 or TRBV6-3 to TRBJ2-7; 7 positions agree with TRBD2. The trim removed 0 bases at V and 7 bases at J, leaving 12 bases unmatched. Looked up from germline, CDR1 is MNHEY and CDR2 is SVGEGT. There are 16 residues in the CDR3.

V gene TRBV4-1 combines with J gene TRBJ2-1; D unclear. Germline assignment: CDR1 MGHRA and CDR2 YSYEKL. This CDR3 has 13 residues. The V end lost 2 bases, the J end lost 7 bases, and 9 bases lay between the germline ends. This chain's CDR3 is CASSQPRENEQFF. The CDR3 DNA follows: TGCGCCAGCAGCCAACCCCGCGAGAATGAGCAGTTCTTC.

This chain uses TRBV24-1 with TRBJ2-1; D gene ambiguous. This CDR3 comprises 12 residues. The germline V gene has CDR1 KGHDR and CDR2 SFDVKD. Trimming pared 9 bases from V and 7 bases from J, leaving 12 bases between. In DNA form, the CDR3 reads TGTGCCACCTCCCGACTTGCAAATGAGCAGTTCTTC. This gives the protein CATSRLANEQFF.

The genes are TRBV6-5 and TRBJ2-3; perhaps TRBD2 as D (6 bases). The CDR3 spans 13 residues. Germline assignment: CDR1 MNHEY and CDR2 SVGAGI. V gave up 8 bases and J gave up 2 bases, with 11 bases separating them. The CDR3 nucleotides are TGTGCCAGCGGGAGGCCTCTCACAGATACGCAGTATTTT. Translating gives CASGRPLTDTQYF.

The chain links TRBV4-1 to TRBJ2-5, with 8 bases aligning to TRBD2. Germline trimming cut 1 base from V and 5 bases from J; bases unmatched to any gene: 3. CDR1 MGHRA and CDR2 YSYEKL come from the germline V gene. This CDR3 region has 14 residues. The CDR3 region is CASSQVPGGETQYF. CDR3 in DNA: TGCGCCAGCAGCCAAGTACCGGGAGGGGAGACCCAGTACTTC.

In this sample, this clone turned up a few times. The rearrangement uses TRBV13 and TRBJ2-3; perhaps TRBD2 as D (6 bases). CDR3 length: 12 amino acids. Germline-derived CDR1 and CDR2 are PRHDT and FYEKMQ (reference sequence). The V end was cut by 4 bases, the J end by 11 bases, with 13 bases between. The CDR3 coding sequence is TGTGCCAGCAGCTCCCAAGGGGAGGAGCAGTATTTT. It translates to CASSSQGEEQYF. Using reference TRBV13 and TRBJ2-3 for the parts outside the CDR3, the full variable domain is AAGVIQSPRHLIKEKRETATLKCYPIPRHDTVYWYQQGPGQDPQFLISFYEKMQSDKGSIPDRFSAQQFSDYHSELNMSSLELGDSALYFCASSSQGEEQYFGPGTRLTVL.

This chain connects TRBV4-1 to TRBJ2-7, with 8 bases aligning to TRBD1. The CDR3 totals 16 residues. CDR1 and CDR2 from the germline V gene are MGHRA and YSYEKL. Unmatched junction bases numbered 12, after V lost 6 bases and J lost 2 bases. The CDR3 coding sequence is TGCGCCAGCAGGTGGGACTCAGGGGGCGCAGCCTACGAGCAGTACTTC. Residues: CASRWDSGGAAYEQYF.

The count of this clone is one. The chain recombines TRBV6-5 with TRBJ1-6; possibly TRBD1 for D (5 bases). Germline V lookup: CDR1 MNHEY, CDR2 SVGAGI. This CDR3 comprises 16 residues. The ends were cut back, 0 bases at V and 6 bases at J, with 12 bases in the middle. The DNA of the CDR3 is TGTGCCAGCAGTTACTCGACAGTACTCGCTAATTCACCCCTCCACTTT. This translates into CASSYSTVLANSPLHF.

CDR3 sequence (DNA): TGTGCCAGCAGTGAACGGGAGAATCAGCCCCAGCATTTT. Translation: CASSERENQPQHF. V and J are TRBV6-1 and TRBJ1-5, with unresolved D. The CDR3 spans 13 residues. Trimming took 2 bases from V and 4 from J, leaving 6 bases between them. CDR1 and CDR2 from the germline V gene are MNHNS and SASEGT.

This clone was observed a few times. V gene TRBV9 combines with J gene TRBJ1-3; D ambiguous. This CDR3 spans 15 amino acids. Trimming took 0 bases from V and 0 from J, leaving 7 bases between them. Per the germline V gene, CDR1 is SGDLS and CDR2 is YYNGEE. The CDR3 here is CASSVVSDSGNTIYF. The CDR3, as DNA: TGTGCCAGCAGCGTAGTGTCAGACTCTGGAAACACCATATATTTT.

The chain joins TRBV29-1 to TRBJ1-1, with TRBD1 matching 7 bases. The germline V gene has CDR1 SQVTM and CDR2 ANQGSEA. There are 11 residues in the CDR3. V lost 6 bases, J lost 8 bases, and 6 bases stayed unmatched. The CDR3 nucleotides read TGCAGCGTCGGGACAGTAATCGAAGCTTTCTTT. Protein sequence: CSVGTVIEAFF.

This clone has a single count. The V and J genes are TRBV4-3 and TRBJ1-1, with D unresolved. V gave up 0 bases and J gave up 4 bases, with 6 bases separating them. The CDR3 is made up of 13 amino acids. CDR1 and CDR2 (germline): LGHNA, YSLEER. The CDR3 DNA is TGCGCCAGCAGCCAAGATGTCTCCACTGAAGCTTTCTTT. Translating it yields CASSQDVSTEAFF.

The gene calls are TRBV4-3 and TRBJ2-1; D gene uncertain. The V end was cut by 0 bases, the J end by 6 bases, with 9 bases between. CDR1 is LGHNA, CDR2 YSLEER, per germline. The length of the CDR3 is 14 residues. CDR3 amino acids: CASSQDRVVNEQFF. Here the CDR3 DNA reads TGCGCCAGCAGCCAAGATCGGGTAGTCAATGAGCAGTTCTTC.

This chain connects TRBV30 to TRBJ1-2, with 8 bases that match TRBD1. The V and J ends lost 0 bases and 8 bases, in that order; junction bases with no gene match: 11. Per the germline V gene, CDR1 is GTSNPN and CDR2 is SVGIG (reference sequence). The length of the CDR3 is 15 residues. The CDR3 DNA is TGTGCCTGGAGTGTAATCAGGGGGCTACATAGAGGCTACACCTTC. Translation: CAWSVIRGLHRGYTF.